Below, 22 T cell receptor beta chains from the same sample are listed, as sequenced in a study of TIL therapy for anti-PD-1-resistant metastatic lung cancer. Time point defined: pre-treatment sample, taken before nivolumab and TIL therapy. The libraries were made with immunoSEQ v3. Method: immunoSEQ multiplex PCR; TCRdb's copy keeps in-frame clones and lacks some. This sample has nearly 15,000 clones, with about 82% found just once. The material was blood, obtained at baseline. All receptors derive from a person between 25 and 79 years old with non-small cell lung cancer.

V and J are TRBV15 and TRBJ2-1; a possible D gene is TRBD2 (7 bases). The CDR3 covers 15 residues. CDR1 is LNHNV and CDR2 is YYDKDF in the germline V gene (reference sequence). Deletions cut 1 base from V and 8 bases from J, with 15 bases between. CDR3 DNA: TGTGCCACCAGCAGAGGATCTTCGGGGGGCGATGAGCAGTTCTTC. Its protein product is CATSRGSSGGDEQFF.

This chain links TRBV6-1 with TRBJ1-6; no clear D. Trimming left V 3 bases short and J 0 bases short, with 9 bases between. In germline, CDR1 is MNHNS, CDR2 SASEGT. The CDR3 sequence is 16 residues long. Here the CDR3 reads CASSERQSSYNSPLHF. The CDR3 region has the DNA TGTGCCAGCAGTGAGCGTCAGAGCTCCTATAATTCACCCCTCCACTTT.

The chain combines TRBV7-2 with TRBJ2-7, with TRBD2 matching over 11 bases. Germline V gene sequence: CDR1 SGHTA, CDR2 FQGNSA. J lost 5 bases, V lost 2 bases, and 8 bases had no gene match. The CDR3 has 16 residues. The CDR3 protein is CASSLLASGGFDEQYF. CDR3 sequence (DNA): TGTGCCAGCAGCTTATTGGCTAGCGGGGGGTTCGACGAGCAGTACTTC.

The J gene is TRBJ1-2, the V gene TRBV7-2, with 7 positions matching TRBD1. This CDR3 region has 15 residues. Germline V gene data show CDR1 as SGHTA and CDR2 as FQGNSA. The ends lost 5 bases at V and 4 bases at J; junction bases unmatched: 10. The CDR3, as DNA: TGTGCCAGCAGCATTACAGGGGACGTCGTCTATGGCTACACCTTC. It translates to CASSITGDVVYGYTF.

The chain carries TRBV2 and TRBJ2-1; TRBD1 might be the D (5 bases). Trimming took off 5 bases at V and 5 bases at J, with 10 bases between the two ends. Germline loops: CDR1 SNHLY, CDR2 FYNNEI. The CDR3 has 13 residues. This chain's CDR3 is CASSTRVNNEQFF. In DNA form, the CDR3 reads TGTGCCAGCAGTACCAGGGTTAACAATGAGCAGTTCTTC.

The count of this clone is one. The chain recombines TRBV9 with TRBJ2-1, with TRBD2 matching 7 bases. Trimming removed 2 bases from V and 8 bases from J; junction bases left unmatched: 7. This CDR3 is 14 amino acids long. The germline V gene has CDR1 SGDLS and CDR2 YYNGEE. In nucleotides, the CDR3 is TGTGCCAGCAGCGTTTGGACTAGTTCGCATGAGCAGTTCTTC. Amino acid sequence: CASSVWTSSHEQFF.

The chain is built from TRBV29-1 and TRBJ2-5; 7 nucleotides line up with TRBD1. Germline V CDR1 and CDR2: SQVTM, ANQGSEA. V gave up 3 bases and J gave up 5 bases; unmatched junction bases: 6. The length of the CDR3 is 13 residues. As DNA, the CDR3 is TGCAGCGTTGAGCAACAGGGGTGGGAGACCCAGTACTTC. Its protein is CSVEQQGWETQYF.

The chain carries TRBV11-2 and TRBJ2-1; D assignment may be TRBD1 or TRBD2 (6 bases each). Trimming took off 5 bases at V and 5 bases at J, with 16 bases between the two ends. Germline V gives CDR1 SGHAT, CDR2 FQNNGV. The CDR3 length is 15 residues. DNA for the CDR3: TGTGCCAGCAGCCCAGGGGCGGGGACCCACAATGAGCAGTTCTTC. Translating gives CASSPGAGTHNEQFF.

The chain carries TRBV10-3 and TRBJ2-5, with 10 bases aligning to TRBD1. Trimming at V came to 4 bases and at J to 5 bases, leaving 7 bases not matched to a gene. Germline CDR1 and CDR2: ENHRY and SYGVKD. The CDR3 sequence is 15 residues long. CDR3 in DNA: TGTGCCATCAGTGCGAGGGACAGGGGAGGCGAGACCCAGTACTTC. It codes for CAISARDRGGETQYF.

The chain recombines TRBV4-2 with TRBJ1-5; D unclear. Trimming removed 4 bases at V and 3 bases at J, with 13 bases between. Germline CDR1 and CDR2: LGHNA and YNFKEQ. There are 15 residues in the CDR3. The CDR3 sequence: CASSPREKNNQPQHF. CDR3 in DNA: TGTGCCAGCAGCCCACGGGAAAAAAACAATCAGCCCCAGCATTTT.

The chain is built from TRBV9 and TRBJ1-2, with no clear D. Trimming pared 4 bases from V and 8 bases from J, leaving 15 bases between. The length of the CDR3 is 13 residues. CDR1 is SGDLS, CDR2 YYNGEE, per germline. Here the CDR3 reads CASSPRVGRGYTF. Here the CDR3 DNA reads TGTGCCAGCAGCCCCCGGGTCGGACGAGGCTACACCTTC.

The chain is built from TRBV7-6 and TRBJ2-7; 9 nucleotides align to TRBD2. Germline V gives CDR1 SGHVS, CDR2 FNYEAQ. This CDR3 is built from 14 residues. V lost 1 base to trimming and J lost 6 bases; unmatched junction nucleotides: 4. CDR3 DNA: TGTGCCAGCAGCTTAGGCGGGAGGGGGTCCGAGCAGTACGTC. It is translated as CASSLGGRGSEQYV.

This chain connects TRBV11-2 to TRBJ1-4; 7 bases line up with TRBD1. CDR3 length equals 15 residues. CDR1 is SGHAT, CDR2 FQNNGV, per germline. V shed 5 bases and J 8 bases; nucleotides not matched to a gene: 11. CDR3 DNA: TGTGCCAGCAGCCCTGGACAGGTCCTACGAGAAAAACTGTTTTTT. Translated: CASSPGQVLREKLFF.

The chain joins TRBV4-1 to TRBJ1-4; a possible D gene is TRBD1 (5 bases). The germline V and J ends were trimmed by 3 bases and 8 bases, with 19 bases remaining between them. The CDR3 loop spans 16 amino acids. Germline V gene lookup returns CDR1 MGHRA and CDR2 YSYEKL. CDR3: CASSQALLRGFEKLFF. As DNA, the CDR3 is TGCGCCAGCAGCCAGGCCTTGCTCCGGGGGTTCGAAAAACTGTTTTTT.

V usage is TRBV5-4 and J usage is TRBJ1-2, with D perhaps TRBD1 (5 bases). The germline gives CDR1 SGHNT, CDR2 YYREEE (reference sequence). The V end lost 3 bases, the J end lost 0 bases, and 12 bases lay between the germline ends. CDR3 length: 15 amino acids. The CDR3 is CASSSPREANYGYTF. DNA of the CDR3: TGTGCCAGCAGCTCCCCCAGGGAAGCTAACTATGGCTACACCTTC.

V is TRBV6-4 and J is TRBJ1-4; TRBD1 agrees at 8 bases. Germline trimming cut 4 bases from V and 8 bases from J; bases unmatched to any gene: 9. The CDR3 has 15 residues. Germline V lookup: CDR1 MRHNA, CDR2 SNTAGT. The CDR3 nucleotides read TGTGCCAGCAGTGTCTCCGGGACAGGAGGCGAAAAACTGTTTTTT. Its translation: CASSVSGTGGEKLFF.

V usage is TRBV11-3 and J usage is TRBJ1-2; no reliable D call. The CDR3 is 15 amino acids. Deletions cut 2 bases from V and 0 bases from J, with 10 bases between. In germline, CDR1 is SGHNT, CDR2 YENEEA. This CDR3 reads CASSLRRPTNYGYTF. The CDR3 coding sequence is TGTGCCAGCAGCTTAAGACGGCCAACTAACTATGGCTACACCTTC.

The chain uses TRBV10-3 and TRBJ2-3; TRBD2 matches at 8 bases. Germline V lookup: CDR1 ENHRY, CDR2 SYGVKD. The CDR3 has 14 amino acids. J gave up 5 bases and V 2 bases, and 3 bases lay outside the gene matches. CDR3 sequence: CAISEGTSGDTQYF. The DNA of the CDR3 is TGTGCCATCAGTGAGGGAACTAGCGGAGATACGCAGTATTTT.

This CDR3 reads CASSPAGGRTDTQYF. CDR3 DNA sequence: TGTGCCAGCAGCCCAGCGGGGGGGCGAACAGATACGCAGTATTTT. This chain links TRBV5-4 with TRBJ2-3; 10 nucleotides match TRBD2. Trimming removed 4 bases from V and 3 bases from J; junction bases left unmatched: 5. The CDR3 covers 15 residues. Germline V gene sequence: CDR1 SGHNT, CDR2 YYREEE (reference sequence).

This clone was recorded once. The CDR3 DNA sequence: TGTGCCAGCAGCCAAGGGCAGGGAGTTGGCTACAATGAGCAGTTCTTC. Residues: CASSQGQGVGYNEQFF. This sequence joins TRBV14 and TRBJ2-1, with D perhaps assigned TRBD1 or TRBD2 (5 bases each). Trimming pared 1 base from V and 3 bases from J, leaving 13 bases between. The CDR3 covers 16 residues. CDR1 SGHDN and CDR2 FVKESK come from the germline V gene.

The chain couples TRBV13 to TRBJ2-6, with TRBD2 matching over 9 bases. The germline V gene has CDR1 PRHDT and CDR2 FYEKMQ (reference sequence). The CDR3 totals 18 residues. Trimming at V came to 8 bases and at J to 0 bases, leaving 11 bases not matched to a gene. CDR3 in amino acids: CASRGGGDVDSGANVLTF. The CDR3 DNA follows: TGTGCCAGCCGCGGCGGGGGGGACGTTGACTCTGGGGCCAACGTCCTGACTTTC.

This clone turned up a few times. The chain couples TRBV7-6 to TRBJ2-7, with D unclear. The CDR3 spans 13 residues. Per the germline V gene, CDR1 is SGHVS and CDR2 is FNYEAQ. Trimming removed 1 base from V and 6 bases from J, with 10 bases in between. CDR3 DNA: TGTGCCAGCAGCTTAGAGGGCCCGCTCGAGCAGTACGTC. Its translation: CASSLEGPLEQYV.